One sample yielded the 10 T cell receptor beta chains listed below, sequenced in a study of T cell repertoires in cytomegalovirus infection. No antigen is known for these receptors. In TCRdb, the reads were re-called with MiXCR into one record per CDR3 protein. This table holds around 900,000 distinct CDR3 sequences, around 32% found once. The sample here was cultured CD8+ T cells from PBMCs, taken from culture after CMV antigen stimulation. Every receptor here comes from a human donor in good health (CMV status not recorded). Some clones in this sample may be carry-over from other donors' samples.

The table lists this clonotype with a few counts. This chain links TRBV14 with TRBJ2-5, with D perhaps assigned TRBD1 or TRBD2 (5 bases each). The CDR3 loop spans 17 amino acids. Trimming cost V 0 bases and J 2 bases, with 16 bases left between them. Germline V gene sequence: CDR1 SGHDN, CDR2 FVKESK. The CDR3 spells CASSQDGGEGKQETQYF. CDR3 bases: TGTGCCAGCAGCCAAGACGGCGGTGAGGGGAAACAAGAGACCCAGTACTTC.

The sample holds many counts of this clonotype. The DNA of the CDR3 is TGTGCCAGCAGGAACCGGGACTACTACTACAATGAGCAGTTCTTC. Protein sequence: CASRNRDYYYNEQFF. J is TRBJ2-1 and V is TRBV11-2; TRBD2 aligns across 7 bases. The CDR3 has 15 amino acids. The germline gives CDR1 SGHAT, CDR2 FQNNGV. V trimming: 6 bases; J trimming: 3 bases; junction bases outside the gene matches: 8.

Concerning this clonotype: The germline gene is not matched at one end of the junction; a read error may be the cause. This chain links TRBV11-2 with TRBJ2-6; 7 bases align to TRBD2. Germline-derived CDR1 and CDR2 are SGHAT and FQNNGV. The CDR3 is 18 residues long. The CDR3 DNA reads TGTGCCAACAGCCAAGATGGGAGGGTATACTCTGGGGCCAACGTCCTGACTTTC. It yields the protein CANSQDGRVYSGANVLTF.

This clonotype has only a few counts. The genes are TRBV7-9 and TRBJ2-7; D assignment may be TRBD1 or TRBD2 (5 bases each). V lost 5 bases to trimming and J lost 2 bases, with 13 bases between them. The V gene's germline CDR1 is SEHNR and CDR2 FQNEAQ (reference sequence). There are 14 residues in the CDR3. The chain's CDR3 is CASSPRGSPYEQYV. The CDR3, as DNA: TGTGCCAGCAGCCCGAGGGGTAGCCCCTACGAGCAGTACGTC.

The gene calls are TRBV12-3 or TRBV12-4 and TRBJ1-2, with TRBD1 as a possible D gene (6 bases). This CDR3 has 15 amino acids. Trimming stripped 5 bases from V and 4 bases from J, with 17 bases between. CDR3: CASSETGHQIYGYTF. In DNA form, the CDR3 reads TGTGCCAGCAGTGAAACGGGACACCAAATCTATGGCTACACCTTC.

This chain connects TRBV6-5 to TRBJ2-7, with 8 bases identical to TRBD1. CDR3 length equals 13 residues. CDR1 is MNHEY and CDR2 is SVGAGI in the germline V gene. Trimming removed 6 bases from V and 7 bases from J; junction bases left unmatched: 8. The CDR3 region has the DNA TGTGCCAGCAGAAGAACAGGGGGGAGTGAGCAGTACGTC. It translates to CASRRTGGSEQYV.

A remark on this clonotype: A read error may account for a junction end that differs from germline. The chain is built from TRBV11-2 and TRBJ1-2; TRBD1 might be the D (5 bases). Germline V gene lookup returns CDR1 SGHAT and CDR2 FQNNGV. There are 16 residues in the CDR3. The CDR3 reads CTSSTSPGRSYYGYTF. For the CDR3, the DNA is TGTACCAGCAGCACCAGCCCGGGACGGTCCTACTATGGCTACACCTTC.

The rearrangement links TRBV7-9 to TRBJ1-3; D uncertain. CDR3 length: 10 amino acids. CDR1 SEHNR and CDR2 FQNEAQ come from the germline V gene (reference sequence). The V end was cut by 4 bases, the J end by 7 bases, with 2 bases between. CDR3 protein: CASSSNTIYF. As DNA, the CDR3 is TGTGCCAGCAGCTCGAACACCATATATTTT.

The CDR3 loop is CATSRDFQGRPPLHF. CDR3 DNA: TGTGCCACCAGCAGAGATTTCCAGGGAAGGCCACCCCTCCACTTT. This chain joins TRBV15 and TRBJ1-6; perhaps TRBD1 as D (5 bases). The V end lost 0 bases, the J end lost 11 bases, and 14 bases lay between the germline ends. The length of the CDR3 is 15 residues. Germline CDR1 LNHNV, CDR2 YYDKDF (reference sequence).

This clonotype turned up a few times. The rearrangement joins TRBV7-9 to TRBJ2-4; D may correspond to TRBD1 or TRBD2 (5 bases each). In germline, CDR1 is SEHNR, CDR2 FQNEAQ (reference sequence). V dropped 5 bases and J dropped 3 bases, with 17 bases sitting between them. CDR3 length: 16 amino acids. The CDR3 sequence: CASSPRSGRGKNIQYF. In DNA, the CDR3 is TGTGCCAGCAGCCCCAGATCGGGGCGAGGCAAAAACATTCAGTACTTC. The full variable domain, with the rest looked up from reference TRBV7-9 and TRBJ2-4, is DTGVSQNPRHKITKRGQNVTFRCDPISEHNRLYWYRQTLGQGPEFLTYFQNEAQLEKSRLLSDRFSAERPKGSFSTLEIQRTEQGDSAMYLCASSPRSGRGKNIQYFGAGTRLSVL.